This is a list of T cell receptor beta chains from one sample in a study of blood T cell repertoires in COVID-19. The protocol was immunoSEQ multiplex PCR, while the TCRdb copy is restricted to in-frame clones and leaves out a portion. The profile covers 97,000 or so clones, with around 90% appearing a single time and 2% to 2.5% taken by the ten largest. The material sequenced was peripheral blood. The source is a man aged 50 to 60 with active COVID-19. CDR3s include the opening cysteine and the closing phenylalanine or tryptophan. The order of the fields is CDR3 DNA, CDR3 protein, clone size, V gene, J gene, D gene. D genes are given only for firm matches. The size of a clone is reported for some rows only, either as once, few or many, or as a class for expanded clones.

TGCGCCAGCAGCCAAGATGGGTTAAGGGCGGGGGGTGAGCAGTTCTTC	CASSQDGLRAGGEQFF	.	TRBV4-1	TRBJ2-1	TRBD2
TGTGCCAGCAGCTTATCCGGGACTAGCCGCACAGATACGCAGTATTTT	CASSLSGTSRTDTQYF	once	TRBV11-2	TRBJ2-3	TRBD2
TGTGCCGCAGCGGCGGGAATTGGTGGAAACACCATATATTTT	CAAAAGIGGNTIYF	.	TRBV19	TRBJ1-3	.
TGCGCCAGCAGCCAAGTCGGCGGTACCGGGGAGCTGTTTTTT	CASSQVGGTGELFF	few	TRBV4-1	TRBJ2-2	.
TGTGCCAGGACAGAGGACCGACAGGGGAACATTGGGGCCAACGTCCTGACTTTC	CARTEDRQGNIGANVLTF	.	TRBV2	TRBJ2-6	TRBD1
TGTGCCAGCAGTGTGAGTAGCGGCTACGAGCAGTACTTC	CASSVSSGYEQYF	.	TRBV6-4	TRBJ2-7	.
TGTGCCAGCAGCTCACAGGGGGGGTCTGAAGCTTTCTTT	CASSSQGGSEAFF	.	TRBV7-9	TRBJ1-1	TRBD1
TGTGCCACACAGGACAGGAACTATGGCTACACCTTC	CATQDRNYGYTF	.	TRBV18	TRBJ1-2	TRBD1
TGCGCCAGCAGCCAAACGGGAGGGGATCAGCCCCAGCATTTT	CASSQTGGDQPQHF	few	TRBV4-1	TRBJ1-5	.
TGTGCCAGCAGGCTCAGTGTCTCTGGAAACACCATATATTTT	CASRLSVSGNTIYF	.	TRBV11-2	TRBJ1-3	.
TGTGCCAGCAGCCGTATTCGGGGGGCGGATACGCAGTATTTT	CASSRIRGADTQYF	.	TRBV7-2	TRBJ2-3	.
TGTGCCAGCAGAAATTCGACAGTCCGCGGAAAACTGTTTTTT	CASRNSTVRGKLFF	.	TRBV6-4	TRBJ1-4	.
TGTGCCAGCAGCTTAGCGGGACTAGCGACCTACGAGCAGTACTTC	CASSLAGLATYEQYF	.	TRBV7-2	TRBJ2-7	TRBD2
TGTGCCAGCAGCCAAGAGAGGTGGGGGGGCCCCGGGGAGCTGTTTTTT	CASSQERWGGPGELFF	.	TRBV3-1/TRBV3-2	TRBJ2-2	.
TGTGCCAGCAGCTTGGTGCAGGGCAGCAATCAGCCCCAGCATTTT	CASSLVQGSNQPQHF	.	TRBV5-5	TRBJ1-5	.
TGCGCCAGCAGCCAAGTTAGCGGGGGGATAAACACCGGGGAGCTGTTTTTT	CASSQVSGGINTGELFF	.	TRBV4-1	TRBJ2-2	TRBD2
TGTGCCAGCAGCCCAATAGCGGGGGGGCCTGAAAACATTCAGTACTTC	CASSPIAGGPENIQYF	.	TRBV11-2	TRBJ2-4	TRBD2
TGTGCCAGCAGCCCCTCTTTGAACACTGAAGCTTTCTTT	CASSPSLNTEAFF	once	TRBV7-9	TRBJ1-1	.
TGTGCCAGCAGCTTAAACCGACTAGCGGGGGGCCGCTCCTACAATGAGCAGTTCTTC	CASSLNRLAGGRSYNEQFF	.	TRBV7-9	TRBJ2-1	TRBD2
TGTGCCAGTACCAGACTTGTAGGGGGGGTTGAAGCTTTCTTT	CASTRLVGGVEAFF	.	TRBV19	TRBJ1-1	.
TGTGCCAGCAATGGACAGGGGAATTCACCCCTCCACTTT	CASNGQGNSPLHF	once	TRBV2	TRBJ1-6	TRBD1
TGTGCCAGCAGCTTAGGAGGCGGGAATTACAATGAGCAGTTCTTC	CASSLGGGNYNEQFF	.	TRBV7-9	TRBJ2-1	.